This T cell receptor beta chain was profiled in a study of regulatory dendritic cells for organ transplantation. Study-level points and caveats: Memory T cells were less diverse than naive, with memory CD8+ most oligoclonal. Considerable individual heterogeneity was seen in alloreactive memory CD8+ T cells. Memory CD8+ clonal expansion seemed more limited with regulatory than mature dendritic cells. Among resting subsets, memory CD8+ cells contained the most alloreactive clonotypes.

Concerning this clone: The antigen is not known.

Germline lookup yields CDR1 MNHEY and CDR2 SVGAGI. The CDR3 totals 13 residues. The protocol was immunoSEQ multiplex PCR, while the TCRdb copy is restricted to in-frame clones and leaves out a portion. The repertoire holds 30,000 to 40,000 clones, with about 88% as singletons. Sequenced: naive CD4+ T cells from blood. Noted subset: CD45RA+ naive T cells. This chain uses TRBV6-5 with TRBJ2-5; D is possibly TRBD2 (5 bases). The closer fit of TRBJ2-7 to the DNA end suggests the J call may be wrong. The receptor was derived from a human donor in good health. For the CDR3, the DNA is TGTGCCAGCAGCTACGACGGGAACTACGAGCAGTACTTC. Protein product: CASSYDGNYEQYF.